The clone carrying this TCR beta chain was found a few times. Its target is not known. TCRdb called the RACE reads again in MiXCR, with one record for every CDR3 protein. The data show just under 350,000 distinct CDR3 sequences, under 8% seen once. The sample belongs to a study of human T cells and chemical hapten exposure. Background on the study: 2% DPC applied to an approximately 2 cm by approximately 2 cm arm area sensitized donors. Whole-study findings and limits: Alopecia in all donors means immunity may differ from healthy individuals.

Regarding time point: patch test 1, 2 weeks after DPC sensitization. Treatment reported: therapeutic diphenylcyclopropenone sensitization with weekly scalp DPC. Each patch-test visit's blood sample preceded patch application. The V end lost 0 bases, the J end lost 4 bases, and 16 bases lay between the germline ends. Germline lookup yields CDR1 SGHRS and CDR2 YFSETQ. The CDR3 consists of 16 residues. The sample here was whole blood, taken in connection with sensitization to the hapten diphenylcyclopropenone (DPC). The receptor comes from a woman between 18 and 29 years old with alopecia areata. Some clones in this sample may be carry-over from other donors' samples. J is TRBJ1-2 and V is TRBV5-1; D is possibly TRBD1 (6 bases). CDR3 region: CASSLDRAIFPYGYTF. The CDR3 DNA reads as TGCGCCAGCAGCTTGGACAGGGCCATTTTCCCCTATGGCTACACCTTC.